A selection of T cell receptor beta chains follows, all from one sample in a study of identical twins. TCRdb reprocessed the 5' RACE reads with MiXCR, giving one entry per CDR3 protein. The data show about 920,000 distinct CDR3 sequences, more than 9% seen once. The same specimen was also included in a second study, on yellow fever vaccine responses in identical twins.

Sequences were obtained from PBMCs. These receptors all come from a woman between 18 and 29 years old in good health. The CDR3 runs from the conserved cysteine through the conserved F or W. The order of the fields is D gene, V gene, J gene, clone size, CDR3 DNA, CDR3 protein. A D gene is named only where the DNA matches it firmly. Clone sizes are given selectively: once, few, many, or a class where the clone is expanded.

TRBD1,TRBV5-1,TRBJ2-7,few,TGCGCCAGCAGTCGTATGACAGGGGGCACCTACGAGCAGTACTTC,CASSRMTGGTYEQYF
TRBD1,TRBV20-1,TRBJ1-1,many,TGCAGTGCTAATGGCGACAGGGCGAACACTGAAGCTTTCTTT,CSANGDRANTEAFF
-,TRBV3-1,TRBJ2-3,-,TGTGCCAGCAGCCCAGAATTCTCAGGAGGCACAGATACGCAGTATTTT,CASSPEFSGGTDTQYF
-,TRBV10-3,TRBJ1-4,few,TGTGCCATCAGTGAGTCGAGCAGGGAGAATGAAAAACTGTTTTTT,CAISESSRENEKLFF
-,TRBV10-2,TRBJ1-4,many,TGCGCCAGCCGGACAGATGCAACTAATGAAAAACTGTTTTTT,CASRTDATNEKLFF
-,TRBV3-1,TRBJ2-7,few,TGTGCCAGCAGCCATGCCGGGAGCTACGAGCAGTACTTC,CASSHAGSYEQYF
-,TRBV12-3/TRBV12-4,TRBJ1-5,few,TGTGCCAGCAGTTTGCAGGGGACGTTGGCTCAGCCCCAGCATTTT,CASSLQGTLAQPQHF
-,TRBV24-1,TRBJ2-1,-,TGTGCCACCCGGGGCGGAGGATCCTACAATGAGCAGTTCTTC,CATRGGGSYNEQFF
-,TRBV3-1,TRBJ1-1,few,TGTGCCAGCAGCCCCCGGGGGAGCACTGAAGCTTTCTTT,CASSPRGSTEAFF
-,TRBV9,TRBJ2-1,-,TGTGCCAGCAGCGTAGCTGCAGGTTTCAATGAGCAGTTCTTC,CASSVAAGFNEQFF
TRBD2,TRBV5-5,TRBJ2-5,few,TGTGCCAGCAGCTTTCGGCTAGCGGGAGGAGGAGAGACCCAGTACTTC,CASSFRLAGGGETQYF
-,TRBV3-1,TRBJ2-5,-,TGTGCCAGCAGCCAAGGGCATTTTGAGACCCAGTACTTC,CASSQGHFETQYF
-,TRBV7-6,TRBJ1-6,-,TGTGCCAGCAGCTCTGCACCCGGGACACTAAATTCACCCCTCCACTTT,CASSSAPGTLNSPLHF
-,TRBV4-1,TRBJ1-4,once,TGCGCCAGCAGCCAAGATCTGGCGGTAGGTTATGAAAAACTGTTTTTT,CASSQDLAVGYEKLFF
TRBD2,TRBV20-1,TRBJ2-1,-,TGCAGTGGGGGAGGGAACTCCTACAATGAGCAGTTCTTC,CSGGGNSYNEQFF